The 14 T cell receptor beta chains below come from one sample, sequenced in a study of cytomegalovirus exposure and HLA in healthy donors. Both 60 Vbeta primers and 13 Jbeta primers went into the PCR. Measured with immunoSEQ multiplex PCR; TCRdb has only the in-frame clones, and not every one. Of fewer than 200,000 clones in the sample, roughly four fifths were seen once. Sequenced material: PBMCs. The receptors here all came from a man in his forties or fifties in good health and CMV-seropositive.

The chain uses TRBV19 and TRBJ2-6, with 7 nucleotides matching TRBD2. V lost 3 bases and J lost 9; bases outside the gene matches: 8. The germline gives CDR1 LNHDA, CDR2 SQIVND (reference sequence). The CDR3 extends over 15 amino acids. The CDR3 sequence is CASSIWGEGGNVLTF. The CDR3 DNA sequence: TGTGCCAGTAGTATTTGGGGGGAGGGTGGCAACGTCCTGACTTTC.

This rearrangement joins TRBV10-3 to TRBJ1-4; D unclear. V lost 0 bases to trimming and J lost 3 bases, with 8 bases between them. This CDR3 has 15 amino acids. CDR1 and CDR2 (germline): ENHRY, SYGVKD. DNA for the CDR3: TGTGCCATCAGTGAGTCCTCCCGTGCTAATGAAAAACTGTTTTTT. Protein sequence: CAISESSRANEKLFF.

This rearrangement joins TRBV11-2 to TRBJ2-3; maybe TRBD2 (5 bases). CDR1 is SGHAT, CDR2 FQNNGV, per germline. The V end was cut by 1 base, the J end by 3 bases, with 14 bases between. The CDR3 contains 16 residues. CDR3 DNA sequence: TGTGCCAGCAGCTTAGGTTCTAGCTCCCGTACAGATACGCAGTATTTT. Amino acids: CASSLGSSSRTDTQYF.

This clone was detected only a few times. CDR3 coding DNA: TGTGCCAGCAGTTTCTCAGATACGCAGTATTTT. Protein sequence: CASSFSDTQYF. This chain uses TRBV28 with TRBJ2-3; D gene unclear. Trimming shortened V by 3 bases and J by 4 bases, and 2 bases separated the two germline ends. The CDR3 loop spans 11 amino acids. Germline V gives CDR1 MDHEN, CDR2 SYDVKM.

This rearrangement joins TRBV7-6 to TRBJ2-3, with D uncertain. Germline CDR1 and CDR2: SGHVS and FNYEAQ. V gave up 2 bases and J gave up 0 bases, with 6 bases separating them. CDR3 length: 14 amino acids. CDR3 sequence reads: CASSLITSTDTQYF. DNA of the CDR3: TGTGCCAGCAGCTTAATCACTAGCACAGATACGCAGTATTTT.

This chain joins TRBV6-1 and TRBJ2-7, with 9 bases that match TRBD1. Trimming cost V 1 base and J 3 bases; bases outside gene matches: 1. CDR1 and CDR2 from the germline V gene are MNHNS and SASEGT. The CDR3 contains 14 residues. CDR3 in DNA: TGTGCCAGCAGTGAAGTGGGACAGGGCTACGAGCAGTACTTC. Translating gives CASSEVGQGYEQYF.

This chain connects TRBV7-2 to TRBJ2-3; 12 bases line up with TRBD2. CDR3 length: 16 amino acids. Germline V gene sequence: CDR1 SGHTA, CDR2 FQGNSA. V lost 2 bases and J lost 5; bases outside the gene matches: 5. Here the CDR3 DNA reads TGTGCCAGCAGCTTATCTAGCGGGAGGGCCGGAGATACGCAGTATTTT. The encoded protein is CASSLSSGRAGDTQYF.

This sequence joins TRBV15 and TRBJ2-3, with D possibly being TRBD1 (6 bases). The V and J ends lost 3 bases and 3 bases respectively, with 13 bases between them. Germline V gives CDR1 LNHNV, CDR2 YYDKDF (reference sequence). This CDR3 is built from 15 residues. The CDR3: CATSRDSDYTDTQYF. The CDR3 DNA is TGTGCCACCAGCAGGGACAGCGACTATACAGATACGCAGTATTTT.

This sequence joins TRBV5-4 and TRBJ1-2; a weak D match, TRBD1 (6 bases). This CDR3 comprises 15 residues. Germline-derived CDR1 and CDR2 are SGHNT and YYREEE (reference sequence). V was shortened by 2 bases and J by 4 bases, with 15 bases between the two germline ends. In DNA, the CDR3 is TGTGCCAGCAGCTTAAGTACAGGGTCAGTCTATGGCTACACCTTC. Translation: CASSLSTGSVYGYTF. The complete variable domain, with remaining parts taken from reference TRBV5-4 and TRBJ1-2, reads ETGVTQSPTHLIKTRGQQVTLRCSSQSGHNTVSWYQQALGQGPQFIFQYYREEENGRGNFPPRFSGLQFPNYSSELNVNALELDDSALYLCASSLSTGSVYGYTFGSGTRLTVV.

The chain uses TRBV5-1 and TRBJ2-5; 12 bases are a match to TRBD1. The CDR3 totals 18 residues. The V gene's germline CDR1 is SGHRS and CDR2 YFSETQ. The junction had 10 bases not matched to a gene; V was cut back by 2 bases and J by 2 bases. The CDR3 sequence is CASSLWGTGGARQETQYF. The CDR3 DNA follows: TGCGCCAGCAGCTTATGGGGGACAGGGGGCGCTCGGCAAGAGACCCAGTACTTC.

The CDR3 here is CASSPPTGPGNSPLHF. Written as DNA, the CDR3 is TGTGCCAGCTCACCTCCGACAGGTCCAGGGAATTCACCCCTCCACTTT. This chain joins TRBV18 and TRBJ1-6; D is possibly TRBD1 (6 bases). V lost 3 bases and J lost 7, with 16 bases in between. This CDR3 has 16 amino acids. Per the germline V gene, CDR1 is KGHSH and CDR2 is LQKENI.

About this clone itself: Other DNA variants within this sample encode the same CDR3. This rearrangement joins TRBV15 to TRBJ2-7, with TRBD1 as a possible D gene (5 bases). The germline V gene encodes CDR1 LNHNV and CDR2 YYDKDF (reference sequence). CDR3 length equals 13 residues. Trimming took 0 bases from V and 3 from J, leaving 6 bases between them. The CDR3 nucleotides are TGTGCCACCAGCAGAGATAGGGGCTACGAGCAGTACTTC. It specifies CATSRDRGYEQYF.

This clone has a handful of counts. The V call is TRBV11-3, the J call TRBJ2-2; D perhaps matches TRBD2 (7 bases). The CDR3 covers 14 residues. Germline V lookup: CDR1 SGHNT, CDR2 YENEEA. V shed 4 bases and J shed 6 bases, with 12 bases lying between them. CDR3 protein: CASSSRGGSGELFF. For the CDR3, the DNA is TGTGCCAGCAGCTCTAGGGGGGGCTCCGGGGAGCTGTTTTTT.

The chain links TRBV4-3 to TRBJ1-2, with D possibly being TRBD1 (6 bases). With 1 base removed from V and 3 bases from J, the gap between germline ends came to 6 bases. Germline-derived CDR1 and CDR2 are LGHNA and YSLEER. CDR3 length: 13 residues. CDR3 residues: CASSQGTDYGYTF. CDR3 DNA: TGCGCCAGCAGCCAAGGGACAGACTATGGCTACACCTTC.